What follows are 31 T cell receptor beta chains derived from one specimen sequenced in a study of blood T cell repertoires in COVID-19. TCRdb's copy holds only in-frame clones and misses some; the assay was immunoSEQ multiplex PCR. The sample records some 490,000 clones, 75% to 90% being singletons. Input material: PBMCs or T cells enriched from blood (not recorded which). The receptors were sampled from a woman aged 55 to 70 who had recovered from COVID-19.

This clone was observed a single time. The V and J genes are TRBV19 and TRBJ1-4; 7 positions match TRBD1. The V gene's germline CDR1 is LNHDA and CDR2 SQIVND (reference sequence). This CDR3 contains 15 residues. J was trimmed by 9 bases and V by 6 bases; bases with no gene match: 13. The DNA for the CDR3 is TGTGCCAGTAGCGATGGAGGGGGCGTGGGTAAAAAACTGTTTTTT. Its protein is CASSDGGGVGKKLFF.

V usage is TRBV6-2 or TRBV6-3 and J usage is TRBJ1-2, with a possible D match to TRBD1 (6 bases). The CDR3 is 15 residues long. Per the germline V gene, CDR1 is MNHEY and CDR2 is SVGEGT. The V gene lost 4 bases and the J gene lost 0 bases, with 12 bases spanning the gap. CDR3 nucleotides: TGTGCCAGCAGTTCGCCGGGACATACTAACTATGGCTACACCTTC. Translating gives CASSSPGHTNYGYTF.

V gene TRBV5-1 combines with J gene TRBJ1-2; 10 nucleotides agree with TRBD1. After removal of 4 bases from V and 8 bases from J, the junction contained 5 bases not matched to a gene. There are 13 residues in the CDR3. Germline CDR1 is SGHRS and CDR2 is YFSETQ. The CDR3: CASSAGTGEGYTF. The CDR3 DNA reads TGCGCCAGCAGCGCGGGGACAGGGGAGGGCTACACCTTC.

The V and J genes are TRBV7-2 and TRBJ1-1; 7 bases agree with TRBD1. V was clipped by 2 bases and J by 1 base; unmatched bases: 1. CDR3 length: 14 residues. Germline V gene data show CDR1 as SGHTA and CDR2 as FQGNSA. This CDR3 is CASSLQGGNTEAFF. The CDR3 bases are TGTGCCAGCAGCTTACAGGGGGGGAACACTGAAGCTTTCTTT.

The chain links TRBV19 to TRBJ2-7; TRBD1 might be the D (6 bases). Per the germline V gene, CDR1 is LNHDA and CDR2 is SQIVND (reference sequence). Between the trimmed V and J ends, which lost 4 bases and 1 base, there was a span of 14 bases. This CDR3 has 15 amino acids. CDR3 nucleotides: TGTGCCAGTAGTAAGACAGGCATTCGGTCCTACGAGCAGTACTTC. Translation: CASSKTGIRSYEQYF.

The table lists this clone with a few counts. This chain connects TRBV4-1 to TRBJ1-2, with 11 bases fitting TRBD1. The germline CDR1 and CDR2 sequences are MGHRA and YSYEKL. V shed 4 bases and J 6 bases; nucleotides not matched to a gene: 16. CDR3 length: 18 amino acids. The CDR3 is CASSPRVGQGVENDGYTF. For the CDR3, the DNA is TGCGCCAGCAGCCCCCGAGTGGGACAGGGGGTGGAAAACGATGGCTACACCTTC.

The V call is TRBV6-2 or TRBV6-3, the J call TRBJ2-5, with TRBD1 matching over 11 bases. Trimming at V came to 5 bases and at J to 4 bases, leaving 6 bases not matched to a gene. The CDR3 runs 15 residues. CDR1 and CDR2 (germline): MNHEY, SVGEGT. The DNA for the CDR3 is TGTGCCAGCAGTGACGGACAGGGGGCTGGAGAGACCCAGTACTTC. Translation gives CASSDGQGAGETQYF.

This clone was found once. This CDR3 is CASSIGGPGQGEKLFF. For the CDR3, the DNA is TGCGCCAGCAGCATTGGAGGTCCGGGACAGGGGGAAAAACTGTTTTTT. This rearrangement joins TRBV5-1 to TRBJ1-4; 10 bases are shared with TRBD1. Trimming at V came to 4 bases and at J to 8 bases, leaving 11 bases not matched to a gene. The germline gives CDR1 SGHRS, CDR2 YFSETQ. The CDR3 length is 16 residues.

About this clone itself: In the same sample, other DNA sequences code for this CDR3. The J gene is TRBJ1-1, the V gene TRBV6-5, with 7 nucleotides matching TRBD1. J lost 5 bases, V lost 6 bases, and 0 bases had no gene match. This CDR3 contains 11 residues. Germline CDR1 and CDR2: MNHEY and SVGAGI. The CDR3 spells CASSRGTEAFF. CDR3 coding DNA: TGTGCCAGCAGCAGGGGGACTGAAGCTTTCTTT.

The genes are TRBV7-9 and TRBJ1-4; 8 positions match TRBD1. The CDR3 spans 17 residues. Germline trimming cut 2 bases from V and 8 bases from J; bases unmatched to any gene: 13. Germline V gene data show CDR1 as SEHNR and CDR2 as FQNEAQ (reference sequence). The CDR3 sequence is CASSLNPSRGLNEKLFF. The CDR3, as DNA: TGTGCCAGCAGCTTAAACCCCTCCAGGGGGCTAAACGAAAAACTGTTTTTT.

The V gene is TRBV5-1, the J gene TRBJ2-3; D ambiguous. Germline CDR1 is SGHRS and CDR2 is YFSETQ. V gave up 5 bases and J gave up 0 bases, with 7 bases separating them. This CDR3 comprises 13 residues. In DNA form, the CDR3 reads TGCGCCAGCAGGCCAACTAGCACAGATACGCAGTATTTT. This sequence encodes CASRPTSTDTQYF.

The V call is TRBV6-1, the J call TRBJ2-2; TRBD2 matches at 8 bases. Per germline, CDR1 MNHNS and CDR2 SASEGT. The J segment lost 3 bases and the V segment lost 8 bases, leaving 8 bases of the junction unmatched. CDR3 length equals 15 residues. The DNA for the CDR3 is TGTGCCAGCCGTCTTACGGGGGGGGACACCGGGGAGCTGTTTTTT. Protein sequence: CASRLTGGDTGELFF.

This chain uses TRBV5-1 with TRBJ1-6; 9 bases are shared with TRBD1. The CDR3 consists of 16 residues. After removal of 3 bases from V and 9 bases from J, the junction contained 10 bases not matched to a gene. Germline CDR1 SGHRS, CDR2 YFSETQ. DNA for the CDR3: TGCGCCAGCAGCTCAACGGGACAGGGTTCGGTTTCACCCCTCCACTTT. Translating gives CASSSTGQGSVSPLHF.

On this clone: Within the sample, other DNA sequences also encode this same CDR3. This chain uses TRBV27 with TRBJ1-1; tentative D call: TRBD1 (5 bases). Between the trimmed V and J ends, which lost 3 bases and 4 bases, there was a span of 12 bases. CDR1 MNHEY and CDR2 SMNVEV come from the germline V gene (reference sequence). There are 14 residues in the CDR3. The CDR3 DNA follows: TGTGCCAGCAGTTTCAACCCGGGGGGCACTGAAGCTTTCTTT. It codes for CASSFNPGGTEAFF.

The chain carries TRBV10-3 and TRBJ2-7; TRBD1 agrees at 7 bases. This CDR3 is built from 12 residues. V was pared by 7 bases and J by 3 bases, with 3 bases of the junction left unmatched. Germline V CDR1 and CDR2: ENHRY, SYGVKD. The CDR3 region has the DNA TGTGCCATCACTTGGGACAGCTACGAGCAGTACTTC. Its translation is CAITWDSYEQYF.

The genes are TRBV20-1 and TRBJ1-5; D not resolved. The CDR3 contains 13 residues. Germline lookup yields CDR1 DFQATT and CDR2 SNEGSKA (reference sequence). Trimming shortened V by 3 bases and J by 3 bases, and 9 bases separated the two germline ends. CDR3 sequence reads: CSASGQDNQPQHF. CDR3 sequence (DNA): TGCAGTGCTAGTGGGCAGGACAATCAGCCCCAGCATTTT.

As DNA, the CDR3 is TGTGCCAGCAGTTTGCTCCAGGGGGCTACCGGGGAGCTGTTTTTT. Its protein is CASSLLQGATGELFF. The chain employs TRBV27 and TRBJ2-2; 8 nucleotides align to TRBD1. The V gene's germline CDR1 is MNHEY and CDR2 SMNVEV (reference sequence). V shed 3 bases and J 5 bases; nucleotides not matched to a gene: 5. The length of the CDR3 is 15 residues.

The chain joins TRBV5-1 to TRBJ1-2; TRBD1 might be the D (5 bases). The CDR3 loop spans 13 amino acids. Germline CDR1 and CDR2: SGHRS and YFSETQ. The germline V and J ends were trimmed by 0 bases and 8 bases, with 11 bases remaining between them. The CDR3, as DNA: TGCGCCAGCAGCTTGGTCACAGGTTGGGGCTACACCTTC. Translated, it gives CASSLVTGWGYTF.

In its sample, this clone was seen many times. The chain carries TRBV4-1 and TRBJ1-3, with 7 bases fitting TRBD1. The germline CDR1 and CDR2 sequences are MGHRA and YSYEKL. The CDR3 extends over 17 amino acids. V dropped 2 bases and J dropped 0; count of bases not matched to a gene: 7. For the CDR3, the DNA is TGCGCCAGCAGCCAAAGCTACGACAGGGTCTCTGGAAACACCATATATTTT. This sequence encodes CASSQSYDRVSGNTIYF.

The V gene is TRBV7-9, the J gene TRBJ2-7; no definite D call. The V and J ends lost 3 bases and 1 base respectively, with 7 bases between them. CDR3 length equals 13 residues. Germline V gene data show CDR1 as SEHNR and CDR2 as FQNEAQ (reference sequence). The CDR3 spells CASSLRNSYEQYF. DNA for the CDR3: TGTGCCAGCAGCTTGAGAAATTCCTACGAGCAGTACTTC.

Only one count was recorded for this clone. The chain employs TRBV5-1 and TRBJ1-6; 8 bases line up with TRBD1. V lost 4 bases to trimming and J lost 6 bases; unmatched junction nucleotides: 6. The CDR3 runs to 15 residues. Germline V lookup: CDR1 SGHRS, CDR2 YFSETQ. This chain's CDR3 is CASSLQGESNSPLHF. CDR3 DNA sequence: TGCGCCAGCAGCCTACAGGGGGAGAGTAATTCACCCCTCCACTTT.

This chain uses TRBV5-1 with TRBJ1-3; D call uncertain. Germline V gene lookup returns CDR1 SGHRS and CDR2 YFSETQ. The ends were cut back, 0 bases at V and 0 bases at J, with 10 bases in the middle. This CDR3 spans 16 amino acids. CDR3 coding DNA: TGCGCCAGCAGCTTGGGAGCCGTACTCTCTGGAAACACCATATATTTT. Protein: CASSLGAVLSGNTIYF.

The chain joins TRBV3-1 (or the pseudogene TRBV3-2) to TRBJ1-2; 8 bases line up with TRBD1. V trimming: 2 bases; J trimming: 8 bases; junction bases outside the gene matches: 4. The germline CDR1 and CDR2 sequences are LGHDT and YNNKEL (reference sequence). The CDR3 has 13 amino acids. CDR3 in amino acids: CASSQRAGGGYTF. As DNA, the CDR3 is TGTGCCAGCAGCCAACGTGCAGGGGGCGGCTACACCTTC.

V and J are TRBV5-1 and TRBJ2-3; TRBD2 matches 12 bases. CDR1 and CDR2 (germline): SGHRS, YFSETQ. The CDR3 runs to 17 residues. J was trimmed by 5 bases and V by 0 bases; bases with no gene match: 7. The CDR3 loop reads CASSLALASGGEDTQYF. CDR3 bases: TGCGCCAGCAGCTTGGCCCTCGCTAGCGGGGGGGAAGATACGCAGTATTTT.

The genes are TRBV6-5 and TRBJ2-1, with 11 positions matching TRBD2. Trimming removed 5 bases from V and 8 bases from J; junction bases left unmatched: 8. Germline V gene data show CDR1 as MNHEY and CDR2 as SVGAGI. This CDR3 spans 15 amino acids. The CDR3: CASSPLAGGLDEQFF. Here the CDR3 DNA reads TGTGCCAGCAGTCCCCTAGCGGGGGGTTTGGATGAGCAGTTCTTC.

This sequence joins TRBV5-4 and TRBJ2-2; TRBD1 aligns across 8 bases. Per the germline V gene, CDR1 is SGHNT and CDR2 is YYREEE (reference sequence). This CDR3 contains 15 residues. Trimming removed 4 bases from V and 3 bases from J; junction bases left unmatched: 5. CDR3 sequence (DNA): TGTGCCAGCAGCACTGGACAGGGATACACCGGGGAGCTGTTTTTT. Protein product: CASSTGQGYTGELFF. Variable domain in full (rest from reference TRBV5-4 and TRBJ2-2): ETGVTQSPTHLIKTRGQQVTLRCSSQSGHNTVSWYQQALGQGPQFIFQYYREEENGRGNFPPRFSGLQFPNYSSELNVNALELDDSALYLCASSTGQGYTGELFFGEGSRLTVL.

The chain recombines TRBV7-9 with TRBJ1-3; TRBD1 matches 8 bases. Germline CDR1 reads SEHNR; CDR2 reads FQNEAQ (reference sequence). The CDR3 runs to 16 residues. With V trimmed by 2 bases and J by 4 bases, 7 bases remained unmatched. This CDR3 is CASSLSSGGFGNTIYF. CDR3 in DNA: TGTGCCAGCAGCTTAAGTTCAGGGGGCTTCGGAAACACCATATATTTT. Full variable domain (rest looked up from reference TRBV7-9 and TRBJ1-3): DTGVSQNPRHKITKRGQNVTFRCDPISEHNRLYWYRQTLGQGPEFLTYFQNEAQLEKSRLLSDRFSAERPKGSFSTLEIQRTEQGDSAMYLCASSLSSGGFGNTIYFGEGSWLTVV.

The chain couples TRBV7-9 to TRBJ2-1; the match to TRBD2 covers 9 bases. Per germline, CDR1 SEHNR and CDR2 FQNEAQ (reference sequence). Trimming cost V 4 bases and J 6 bases; bases outside gene matches: 7. The CDR3 spans 15 residues. The CDR3 loop reads CASSSQGRGGNEQFF. The CDR3 bases are TGTGCCAGCAGCTCGCAGGGGCGGGGGGGCAATGAGCAGTTCTTC.

The chain uses TRBV7-8 and TRBJ2-2, with TRBD1 as a possible D gene (5 bases). The CDR3 is 14 amino acids. The V gene's germline CDR1 is SGHVS and CDR2 FQNEAQ. V was cut by 1 base and J by 4 bases, with 7 bases left in between. CDR3 sequence (DNA): TGTGCCAGCAGCTTAGACAGGCTCACCGGGGAGCTGTTTTTT. Its protein is CASSLDRLTGELFF.

The chain carries TRBV19 and TRBJ2-2; D gene uncertain. Germline V gives CDR1 LNHDA, CDR2 SQIVND (reference sequence). The CDR3 is made up of 14 amino acids. The V and J ends lost 5 bases and 6 bases respectively, with 13 bases between them. The CDR3 sequence is CASSLAKRAGELFF. CDR3 DNA sequence: TGTGCCAGTAGTCTCGCAAAGCGAGCCGGGGAGCTGTTTTTT. The entire variable domain, with the rest obtained from reference TRBV19 and TRBJ2-2, is as follows: DGGITQSPKYLFRKEGQNVTLSCEQNLNHDAMYWYRQDPGQGLRLIYYSQIVNDFQKGDIAEGYSVSREKKESFPLTVTSAQKNPTAFYLCASSLAKRAGELFFGEGSRLTVL.

This clone was counted between two and nine times. The chain carries TRBV7-9 and TRBJ1-2; D is uncertain. Trimming took off 5 bases at V and 4 bases at J, with 5 bases between the two ends. Germline V lookup: CDR1 SEHNR, CDR2 FQNEAQ (reference sequence). CDR3 size: 11 residues. The CDR3 protein is CASSAGYGYTF. The DNA for the CDR3 is TGTGCCAGCAGCGCGGGCTATGGCTACACCTTC.